This T cell receptor (beta chain) was observed in a study of blood T cell repertoires in COVID-19. About the study: The analysed material was cDNA or gDNA that came from T cells, B-cell-depleted T cells, or PBMCs.

Trimming pared 0 bases from V and 1 base from J, leaving 13 bases between. Germline values: CDR1 SGHRS, CDR2 YFSETQ. The CDR3 sequence is 16 residues long. Sequencing was performed with immunoSEQ multiplex PCR; in TCRdb, only in-frame clones are kept and a portion is missing. The sample records roughly 440,000 clones, about nine tenths being singletons. V gene TRBV5-1 combines with J gene TRBJ1-1, with TRBD1 as a possible D gene (5 bases). The sample taken for sequencing was peripheral blood. This clonotype was obtained from a woman aged 45-65 years with COVID-19, enrolled during active disease. CDR3 nucleotide sequence: TGCGCCAGCAGCTTGGGGGGCCGGATTGAGAACACTGAAGCTTTCTTT. Its protein product is CASSLGGRIENTEAFF.